A single T cell receptor beta chain is shown here with its context. The data were obtained in a study of control samples from healthy donors and cancer patients. Germline CDR1 reads MDHEN; CDR2 reads SYDVKM. J gave up 6 bases and V 2 bases, and 2 bases lay outside the gene matches. This CDR3 has 14 amino acids. The protocol was immunoSEQ multiplex PCR, while the TCRdb copy is restricted to in-frame clones and leaves out a portion. In the table there are 150,000 or so clones, 94% of which are singletons. Source material: blood. This TCR was sampled from a man aged 35-49 years in good health. The rearrangement uses TRBV28 and TRBJ1-2, with 11 bases lining up with TRBD1. DNA of the CDR3: TGTGCCAGCAGTTTAGGACAGGGGGCGGATGGCTACACCTTC. Amino acid sequence: CASSLGQGADGYTF.